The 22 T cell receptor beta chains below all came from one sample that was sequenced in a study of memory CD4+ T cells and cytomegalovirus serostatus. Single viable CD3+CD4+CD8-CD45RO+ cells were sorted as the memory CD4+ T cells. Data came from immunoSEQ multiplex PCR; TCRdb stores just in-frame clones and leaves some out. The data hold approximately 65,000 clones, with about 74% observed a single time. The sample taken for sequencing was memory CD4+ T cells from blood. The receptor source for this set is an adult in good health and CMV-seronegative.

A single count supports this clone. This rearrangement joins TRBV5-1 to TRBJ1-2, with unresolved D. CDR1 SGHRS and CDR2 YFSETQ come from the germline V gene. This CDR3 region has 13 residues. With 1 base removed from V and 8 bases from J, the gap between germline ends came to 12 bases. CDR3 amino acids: CASSLRLDLGYTF. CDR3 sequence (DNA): TGCGCCAGCAGCTTGAGGCTGGACTTGGGCTACACCTTC. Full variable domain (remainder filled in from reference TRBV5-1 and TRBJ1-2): KAGVTQTPRYLIKTRGQQVTLSCSPISGHRSVSWYQQTPGQGLQFLFEYFSETQRNKGNFPGRFSGRQFSNSRSEMNVSTLELGDSALYLCASSLRLDLGYTFGSGTRLTVV.

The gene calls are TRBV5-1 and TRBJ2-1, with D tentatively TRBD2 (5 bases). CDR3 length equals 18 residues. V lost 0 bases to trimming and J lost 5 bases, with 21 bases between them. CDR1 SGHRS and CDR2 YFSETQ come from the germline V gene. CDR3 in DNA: TGCGCCAGCAGCTTGGGGATGAGTTTCGGGAAGGGTCACAATGAGCAGTTCTTC. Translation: CASSLGMSFGKGHNEQFF.

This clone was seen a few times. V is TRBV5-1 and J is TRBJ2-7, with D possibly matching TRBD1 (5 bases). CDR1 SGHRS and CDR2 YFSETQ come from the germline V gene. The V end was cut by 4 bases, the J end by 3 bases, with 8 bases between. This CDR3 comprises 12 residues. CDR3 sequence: CASSQDSYEQYF. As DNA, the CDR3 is TGCGCCAGCAGCCAAGACAGCTACGAGCAGTACTTC. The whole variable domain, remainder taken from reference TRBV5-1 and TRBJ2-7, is KAGVTQTPRYLIKTRGQQVTLSCSPISGHRSVSWYQQTPGQGLQFLFEYFSETQRNKGNFPGRFSGRQFSNSRSEMNVSTLELGDSALYLCASSQDSYEQYFGPGTRLTVT.

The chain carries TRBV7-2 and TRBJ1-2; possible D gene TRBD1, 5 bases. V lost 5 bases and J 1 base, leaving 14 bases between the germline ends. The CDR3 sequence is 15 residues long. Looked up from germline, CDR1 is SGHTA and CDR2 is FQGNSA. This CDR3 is CASSPRTPFNYGYTF. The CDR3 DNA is TGTGCCAGCAGCCCTAGGACACCCTTTAACTATGGCTACACCTTC.

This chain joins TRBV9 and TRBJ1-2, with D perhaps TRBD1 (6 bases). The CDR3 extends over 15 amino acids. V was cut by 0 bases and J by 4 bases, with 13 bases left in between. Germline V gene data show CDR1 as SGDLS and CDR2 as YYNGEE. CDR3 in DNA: TGTGCCAGCAGCGTAGCGGGGCAGGGGTTCTATGGCTACACCTTC. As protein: CASSVAGQGFYGYTF.

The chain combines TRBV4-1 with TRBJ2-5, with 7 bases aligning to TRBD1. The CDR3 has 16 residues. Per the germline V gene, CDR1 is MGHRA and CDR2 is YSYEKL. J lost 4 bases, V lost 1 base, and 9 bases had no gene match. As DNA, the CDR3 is TGCGCCAGCAGCCAAGGGAACCAGGGGGTCGTAGAGACCCAGTACTTC. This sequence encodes CASSQGNQGVVETQYF.

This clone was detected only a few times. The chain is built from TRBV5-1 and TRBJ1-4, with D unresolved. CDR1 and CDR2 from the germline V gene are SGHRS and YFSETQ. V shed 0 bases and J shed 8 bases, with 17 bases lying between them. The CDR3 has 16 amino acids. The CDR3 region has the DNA TGCGCCAGCAGCTTGGCTCTAGGTAGTGTCCAGGAAAAACTGTTTTTT. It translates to CASSLALGSVQEKLFF.

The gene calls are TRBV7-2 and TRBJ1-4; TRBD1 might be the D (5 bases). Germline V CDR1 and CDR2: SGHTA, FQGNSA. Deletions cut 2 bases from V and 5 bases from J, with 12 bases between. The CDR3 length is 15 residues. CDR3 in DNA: TGTGCCAGCAGCTTACGACGGGGACCGAATGAAAAACTGTTTTTT. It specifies CASSLRRGPNEKLFF. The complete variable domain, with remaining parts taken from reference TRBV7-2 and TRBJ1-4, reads GAGVSQSPSNKVTEKGKDVELRCDPISGHTALYWYRQSLGQGLEFLIYFQGNSAPDKSGLPSDRFSAERTGGSVSTLTIQRTQQEDSAVYLCASSLRRGPNEKLFFGSGTQLSVL.

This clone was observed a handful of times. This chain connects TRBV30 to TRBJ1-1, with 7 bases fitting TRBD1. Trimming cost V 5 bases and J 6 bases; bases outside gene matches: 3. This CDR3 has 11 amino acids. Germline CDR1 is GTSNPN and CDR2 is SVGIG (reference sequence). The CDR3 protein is CAWLTGAEAFF. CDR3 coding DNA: TGTGCCTGGCTAACAGGGGCTGAAGCTTTCTTT.

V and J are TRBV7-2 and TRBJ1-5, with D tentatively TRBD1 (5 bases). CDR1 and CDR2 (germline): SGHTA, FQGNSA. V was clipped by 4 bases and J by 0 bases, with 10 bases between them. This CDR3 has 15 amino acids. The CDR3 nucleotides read TGTGCCAGCAGCTCGGACAATTATAGCAATCAGCCCCAGCATTTT. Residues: CASSSDNYSNQPQHF.

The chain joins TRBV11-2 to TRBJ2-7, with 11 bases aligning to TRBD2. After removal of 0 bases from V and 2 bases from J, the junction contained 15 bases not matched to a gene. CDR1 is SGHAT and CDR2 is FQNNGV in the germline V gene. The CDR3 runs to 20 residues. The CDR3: CASSLEAGHLTSGIPYEQYF. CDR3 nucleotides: TGTGCCAGCAGCTTAGAGGCCGGACACCTGACTAGCGGGATACCCTACGAGCAGTACTTC.

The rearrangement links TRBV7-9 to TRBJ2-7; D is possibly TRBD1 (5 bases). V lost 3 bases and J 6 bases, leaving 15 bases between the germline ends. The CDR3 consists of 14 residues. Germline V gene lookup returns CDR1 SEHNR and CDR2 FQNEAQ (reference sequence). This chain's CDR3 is CASSFDSPPGEQYF. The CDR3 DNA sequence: TGTGCCAGCAGCTTTGACAGCCCTCCCGGCGAGCAGTACTTC.

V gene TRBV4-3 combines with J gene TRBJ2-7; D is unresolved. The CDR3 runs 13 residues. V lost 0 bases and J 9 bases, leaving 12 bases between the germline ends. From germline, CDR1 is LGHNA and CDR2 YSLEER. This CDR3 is CASSQDPIMGQYF. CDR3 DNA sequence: TGCGCCAGCAGCCAAGATCCCATCATGGGGCAGTACTTC.

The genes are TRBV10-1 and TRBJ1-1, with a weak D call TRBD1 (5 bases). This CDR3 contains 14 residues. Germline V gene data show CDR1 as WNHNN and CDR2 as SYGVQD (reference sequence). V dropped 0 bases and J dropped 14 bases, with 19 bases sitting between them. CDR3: CASSESWRGSEGFF. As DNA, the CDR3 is TGCGCCAGCAGTGAGTCCTGGAGGGGCAGTGAGGGCTTCTTT.

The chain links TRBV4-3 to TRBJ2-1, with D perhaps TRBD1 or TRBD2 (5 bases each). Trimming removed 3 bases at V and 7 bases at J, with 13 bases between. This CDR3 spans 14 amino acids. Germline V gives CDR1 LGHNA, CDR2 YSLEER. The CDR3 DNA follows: TGCGCCAGCAGCCATACGAGGGGATCAAATGAGCAGTTCTTC. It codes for CASSHTRGSNEQFF.

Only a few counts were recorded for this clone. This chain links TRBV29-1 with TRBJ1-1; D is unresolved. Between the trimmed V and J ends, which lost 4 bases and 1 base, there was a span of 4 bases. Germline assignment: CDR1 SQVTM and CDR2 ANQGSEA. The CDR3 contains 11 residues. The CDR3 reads CSVGRNTEAFF. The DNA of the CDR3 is TGCAGCGTTGGCCGGAACACTGAAGCTTTCTTT.

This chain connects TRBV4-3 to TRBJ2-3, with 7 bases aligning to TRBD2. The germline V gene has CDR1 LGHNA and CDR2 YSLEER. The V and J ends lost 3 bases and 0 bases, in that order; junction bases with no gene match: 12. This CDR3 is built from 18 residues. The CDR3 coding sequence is TGCGCCAGCAGCCAGGGGCCCGGCGGGAGCAGTAGCACAGATACGCAGTATTTT. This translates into CASSQGPGGSSSTDTQYF.

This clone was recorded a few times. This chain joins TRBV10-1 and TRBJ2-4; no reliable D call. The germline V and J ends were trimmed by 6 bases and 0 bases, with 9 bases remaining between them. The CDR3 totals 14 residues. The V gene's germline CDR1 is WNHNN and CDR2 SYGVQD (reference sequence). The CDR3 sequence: CASSEGLAKNIQYF. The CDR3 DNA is TGCGCCAGCAGCGAAGGATTAGCCAAAAACATTCAGTACTTC.

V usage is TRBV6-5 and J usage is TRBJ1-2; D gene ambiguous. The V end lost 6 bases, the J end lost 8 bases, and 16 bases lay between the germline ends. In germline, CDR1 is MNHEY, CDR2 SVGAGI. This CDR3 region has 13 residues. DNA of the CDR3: TGTGCCAGCAGAAGAGAGGGCCTGGGCGGCTACACCTTC. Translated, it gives CASRREGLGGYTF.

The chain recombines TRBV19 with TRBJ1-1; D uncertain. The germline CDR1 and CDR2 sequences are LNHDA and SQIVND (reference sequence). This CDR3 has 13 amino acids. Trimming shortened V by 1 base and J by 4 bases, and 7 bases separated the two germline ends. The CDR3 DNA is TGTGCCAGTAGTATAGGGATGGTCACTGAAGCTTTCTTT. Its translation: CASSIGMVTEAFF.

The CDR3 bases are TGTGCCAGCAGCTTGGCCGCGGGAGCCACAGATACGCAGTATTTT. Translation gives CASSLAAGATDTQYF. The gene calls are TRBV5-6 and TRBJ2-3; 7 nucleotides align to TRBD2. Germline V gene sequence: CDR1 SGHDT, CDR2 YYEEEE. V was clipped by 0 bases and J by 2 bases; unmatched bases: 3. The CDR3 sequence is 15 residues long.

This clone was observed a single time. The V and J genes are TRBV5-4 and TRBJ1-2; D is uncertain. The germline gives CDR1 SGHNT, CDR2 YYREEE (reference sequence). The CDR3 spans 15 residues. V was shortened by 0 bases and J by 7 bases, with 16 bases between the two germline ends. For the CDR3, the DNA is TGTGCCAGCAGCTTGGAGTCGGTCGGGGTAGTTGGCTACACCTTC. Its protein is CASSLESVGVVGYTF.